The source of this TCR beta chain is a study of post-analysis software for immune sequencing data (dated by TCRdb to between 2015 and 2016). About the full investigation: Recorded disease courses included relapsing-remitting, secondary progressive and progressive-relapsing multiple sclerosis, with some patients lacking subtype annotation. A subset of samples was prepared in parallel using single-end sample barcoding, then pooled and co-amplified after Illumina adapter ligation. The patient repertoires were compared against about a dozen previously published healthy control repertoires obtained from donors aged roughly 6 to 28 years.

Reading from cysteine to phenylalanine, the CDR3 counts 13 amino acids. Solely the CDR3 DNA is kept, with 39 bases framed from the first base. The trim is 5 bases for V and 3 bases for J, with a gap of 10 bases between the germline ends. As encoded in the germline V gene, CDR1 is ENHRY while CDR2 is SYGVKD. Receptor amplification or capture employed PCR. Sequencing was performed on an Illumina HiSeq 2500. Unique molecular identifiers were incorporated into TCR beta cDNA libraries to reduce PCR and sequencing biases. Some 500,000 cDNA molecules were obtained for every 1 to 10 million input T cells, so each molecule roughly corresponded to one T cell. The patient libraries were prepared and sequenced with the same protocol used for the earlier healthy control dataset. Samples belonging to the same batch were prepared together, multiplexed and sequenced on a shared HiSeq lane. Under the source paper's analysis protocol: MIGEC was used to process the raw barcoded reads, and molecular identifier groups with only a single read were discarded before consensus assembly and CDR3 extraction. Clonotype tables were post-analysed with VDJtools, normalizing diversity by down-sampling all datasets to the smallest sample size. Repertoire overlap clustering matched CDR3 amino acid but not nucleotide sequences to correct batch-related cross-sample contamination. TCRdb cleaned the public reads at Q25 with fastp, built clones with MiXCR and kept in-frame beta chains. CDR3 protein sequences are deduplicated, and each keeps its most common genes and DNA. TCRdb assigned the V and J calls; the authors' analysis was not used. Within this sample are 650,000 to 850,000 distinct CDR3 sequences, with about 45% of them counted one time only. Over 4.5% of the sample is taken by the ten largest.

As regards this clonotype: No antigen is known for it. The record has no base qualities; no much larger clone is one base away.

To demonstrate the VDJtools post-analysis software, the study profiled TCR beta repertoires from the peripheral blood of about a dozen young patients with multiple sclerosis. The multiple sclerosis patients were children and adolescents between roughly 6 and 16 years of age. What the authors observed across the whole study: The control group was slightly older than the multiple sclerosis patient group. Significantly lower normalized Chao1 diversity was found in multiple sclerosis patients than in controls, suggesting substantial peripheral T-cell clonal expansion. Roughly 5 TRBV segments, including TRBV5-6, TRBV5-1 and TRBV20-1, were significantly more frequent in patients than controls. Strong co-clustering of samples prepared in the same batch was shown by direct clustering with F measure, prompting a batch-effect correction.

Sequenced material: blood. The sequence was collected from a girl under 18 with multiple sclerosis. The chain was built from TRBV10-3 and TRBJ2-5, and the D gene may be TRBD1, 6 bases matching. The bases read TGTGCCATCAGTCCGGGACAAGAAGAGACCCAGTACTTC. Translated, it reads CAISPGQEETQYF.